The 28 T cell receptor beta chains below come from one sample, sequenced in a study of tumor-infiltrating lymphocytes in primary liver carcinoma. DNA and RNA were both co-extracted from 20-30 mg of bulk tissue that had not been sorted. Priming with a constant-region primer yielded TCR beta cDNA from about 450 ng total RNA. Sequencing libraries for TCR beta derived from three nested multiplex PCR rounds that used slightly modified ARM-PCR. TRBV1-TRBV30 forward and Cbeta reverse primers drove the first two approximately 11-cycle rounds. TCRdb analysed the multiplex PCR reads with MiXCR anew, one entry per CDR3 protein. The table shows roughly 86,000 distinct CDR3 sequences, with around 68% occurring only once. Sequencing used tumor-adjacent normal liver tissue. The receptors stem from a man between 35 and 55 years old with primary liver carcinoma and hepatitis B virus infection.

Worth noting for this clonotype: A single base separates this from a much larger clone, so it may be a read error. The V call is TRBV14, the J call TRBJ1-1, with 9 bases lining up with TRBD1. Germline-derived CDR1 and CDR2 are SGHDN and FVKESK. The CDR3 is made up of 15 amino acids. CDR3 residues: CTSSPLTGGGTEAFF. DNA for the CDR3: TGTACCAGCAGCCCCTTGACAGGGGGTGGTACTGAAGCTTTCTTT.

The chain carries TRBV19 and TRBJ2-1, with D uncertain. Germline assignment: CDR1 LNHDA and CDR2 SQIVND (reference sequence). The CDR3 is 13 amino acids. The ends were cut back, 5 bases at V and 11 bases at J, with 16 bases in the middle. CDR3 DNA sequence: TGTGCCAGTAGTCCATCCCTCGAAATAAAGCAGTTCTTC. Its protein product is CASSPSLEIKQFF.

The gene calls are TRBV28 and TRBJ2-7; TRBD2 agrees at 14 bases. After removal of 6 bases from V and 3 bases from J, the junction contained 4 bases not matched to a gene. Per germline, CDR1 MDHEN and CDR2 SYDVKM. The CDR3 contains 15 residues. The CDR3 here is CASRQGLAGVYEQYF. CDR3 DNA: TGTGCCAGCAGACAGGGACTAGCGGGAGTCTACGAGCAGTACTTC.

Points on this clonotype: This CDR3 fails to terminate in the conserved phenylalanine or tryptophan, so it likely reflects a read error. The DNA is omitted, as the CDR3 cannot be located on it reliably, and the CDR3 follows TCRdb's listing. The chain recombines TRBV11-2 with TRBJ2-7; the DNA was not compared with TRBD2, the D call given in the table. The V gene's germline CDR1 is SGHAT and CDR2 FQNNGV. The CDR3 extends over 16 residues, inclusive of both ends. CDR3 loop: CASSSFLGLRSHEQYL.

This chain uses TRBV11-2 with TRBJ2-1; D remains unclear. Germline V gives CDR1 SGHAT, CDR2 FQNNGV. CDR3 length: 14 amino acids. V shed 5 bases and J shed 7 bases, with 15 bases lying between them. The CDR3 DNA is TGTGCCAGCAGCCCCCCCCTGTTCTATAATGAGCAGTTCTTC. It is translated as CASSPPLFYNEQFF.

Details on this clonotype: One end of the junction does not line up with germline, which may come from a read error. This sequence joins TRBV28 and TRBJ2-7; 7 positions match TRBD2. The CDR3 totals 15 residues. The V gene's germline CDR1 is MDHEN and CDR2 SYDVKM. This CDR3 reads CASSRGVGGPYEQYF. The CDR3 DNA sequence: TGTGCCAGCAGCCGCGGAGTGGGAGGGCCCTACGAGCAATACTTC.

A remark on this clonotype: Relative to the germline gene, one junction end is altered; a read error may explain this. V usage is TRBV11-2 and J usage is TRBJ2-5, with 7 bases identical to TRBD2. The CDR3 is 16 amino acids. Germline V gene data show CDR1 as SGHAT and CDR2 as FQNNGV. CDR3 DNA: TGTGCCGGCAGCTTTTCCCCCGGTAGCGGGCAAGAAACCCAGTACTTC. As protein: CAGSFSPGSGQETQYF.

This clonotype was observed at least ten times. The V call is TRBV4-1, the J call TRBJ2-7; 13 bases fit TRBD2. There are 14 residues in the CDR3. The germline gives CDR1 MGHRA, CDR2 YSYEKL. Losses at the gene ends were 8 bases for V and 7 bases for J; bases not matched to a gene: 8. As DNA, the CDR3 is TGCGCCAGCCGCCGGACTAGCGGGAGTAAAGAGCAGTACTTC. Its protein product is CASRRTSGSKEQYF.

The chain uses TRBV11-2 and TRBJ1-1; D unclear. The CDR3 spans 13 residues. The germline V gene encodes CDR1 SGHAT and CDR2 FQNNGV. V gave up 11 bases and J gave up 1 base, with 14 bases separating them. This CDR3 reads CAGCYNTNTEAFF. The CDR3 DNA sequence: TGTGCCGGCTGCTACAACACGAACACTGAAGCTTTCTTT.

Turning to this clonotype: Germline is not matched at one junction end, which may reflect a read error. The gene calls are TRBV5-4 and TRBJ2-5; D gene ambiguous. Germline V gene lookup returns CDR1 SGHNT and CDR2 YYREEE (reference sequence). The CDR3 runs to 14 residues. The CDR3 is CASCLSISLETQYF. CDR3 in DNA: TGTGCCAGCTGCTTGAGTATCAGTTTGGAGACCCAGTACTTC.

For this clonotype: An end of the junction does not agree with germline; a read error may underlie this. The V and J genes are TRBV6-1 and TRBJ2-7, with TRBD2 identical over 12 bases. CDR3 size: 15 residues. Germline lookup yields CDR1 MNHNS and CDR2 SASEGT. The CDR3 sequence: CVSSEAASGRGEQCF. In DNA form, the CDR3 reads TGTGTCAGCAGTGAAGCGGCTAGCGGGAGGGGGGAGCAGTGCTTC.

This clonotype has just a few counts. This is likely a read error, given that the CDR3 carries no conserved phenylalanine or tryptophan at its end. The V and J genes are TRBV11-2 and TRBJ2-6; 7 positions match TRBD1. The length of the CDR3 is 15 residues. V lost 5 bases and J lost 2; bases outside the gene matches: 3. In germline, CDR1 is SGHAT, CDR2 FQNNGV. DNA of the CDR3: TGTGCCAGCAGCATTGACAGGGCTGGGGCCAACGTCCTGACTCTC. Encoded protein: CASSIDRAGANVLTL.

Regarding this clonotype: Given a much more abundant clone one base away, this may be a read error. This rearrangement joins TRBV6-5 to TRBJ1-5; TRBD1 is a possible D gene (6 bases). The CDR3 sequence is 13 residues long. V lost 8 bases and J 4 bases, leaving 12 bases between the germline ends. CDR1 and CDR2 (germline): MNHEY, SVGAGI. The CDR3 sequence: CASGTGQNQPQHF. The CDR3 DNA reads as TGTGCCAGCGGTACCGGACAGAATCAGCCCCAGCATTTT.

This clonotype showed up many times. This chain links TRBV4-1 with TRBJ1-1, with unresolved D. CDR3 length equals 13 residues. The V end lost 3 bases, the J end lost 6 bases, and 11 bases lay between the germline ends. CDR1 MGHRA and CDR2 YSYEKL come from the germline V gene. The CDR3 DNA is TGCGCCAGCAGCCACCCCTCTTCCCCTGAAGCTTTCTTT. Protein product: CASSHPSSPEAFF.

Regarding this clonotype: One junction end disagrees with the germline gene, perhaps due to a read error. This chain connects TRBV11-2 to TRBJ2-7; 14 bases map to TRBD2. This CDR3 spans 13 amino acids. Germline CDR1 SGHAT, CDR2 FQNNGV. Written as DNA, the CDR3 is TGTGCCGGCAGCTTGGGACTAGCGGGGGTGCAATACTTC. Amino acid sequence: CAGSLGLAGVQYF.

Regarding this clonotype: A much larger clonotype is one base distant, so this may be a read error. This CDR3 is missing its conserved last phenylalanine or tryptophan, likely due to a read error. CDR3 residues: CAISESVFNEQFL. The CDR3 bases are TGTGCCATCAGTGAGTCTGTTTTTAATGAGCAGTTCCTC. The chain carries TRBV10-3 and TRBJ2-1, with D unclear. V lost 0 bases to trimming and J lost 7 bases, with 7 bases between them. This CDR3 region has 13 residues. Germline CDR1 reads ENHRY; CDR2 reads SYGVKD.

With regard to this clonotype: One end of the junction does not line up with germline, which may come from a read error. The chain recombines TRBV7-9 with TRBJ2-7; TRBD2 aligns across 7 bases. The CDR3 spans 13 residues. Germline V gene lookup returns CDR1 SEHNR and CDR2 FQNEAQ (reference sequence). The CDR3 loop reads CTSSMGTNSGQYF. The CDR3 bases are TGTACCAGCAGCATGGGGACTAACTCAGGGCAGTACTTC.

The V and J genes are TRBV7-2 and TRBJ2-5; D unclear. Germline V lookup: CDR1 SGHTA, CDR2 FQGNSA. The CDR3 has 12 amino acids. V gave up 5 bases and J gave up 4 bases, with 8 bases separating them. The CDR3 loop reads CASSRLIETQYF. The CDR3, as DNA: TGTGCCAGCAGCCGATTGATAGAGACCCAGTACTTC.

This clonotype was counted once. This chain links TRBV29-1 with TRBJ2-7, with 10 nucleotides matching TRBD1. V lost 6 bases and J lost 9; bases outside the gene matches: 8. CDR1 is SQVTM and CDR2 is ANQGSEA in the germline V gene. CDR3 length equals 12 residues. Here the CDR3 reads CSVRQGAHGQYF. In DNA form, the CDR3 reads TGCAGCGTGCGACAGGGGGCTCACGGGCAGTACTTC.

A remark on this clonotype: At one boundary the junction diverges from the germline segment, which might be a read error. The chain employs TRBV4-1 and TRBJ2-7; D is undetermined. This CDR3 contains 16 residues. CDR1 MGHRA and CDR2 YSYEKL come from the germline V gene. The CDR3: CASSQVPGYTTREQYF. Here the CDR3 DNA reads TGTGCCAGCAGCCAAGTCCCCGGATATACCACGCGGGAGCAGTACTTC.

The V and J genes are TRBV11-2 and TRBJ2-3, with D perhaps TRBD2 (6 bases). The CDR3 consists of 22 residues. From germline, CDR1 is SGHAT and CDR2 FQNNGV. V was pared by 10 bases and J by 0 bases, with 38 bases between. The CDR3 DNA reads as TGTGCCACCTATTTGGGAGGTGGCAGCTTCAATGTAACGTCGTCTAGCACAGATACGCAGTATTTT. This gives the protein CATYLGGGSFNVTSSSTDTQYF.

Details on this clonotype: One junction end disagrees with the germline gene, perhaps due to a read error. The V call is TRBV11-1, the J call TRBJ1-1; no definite D call. Germline values: CDR1 SGHAT, CDR2 FQDESV (reference sequence). This CDR3 is built from 14 residues. The chain's CDR3 is CTSSLGWANTEAFF. CDR3 DNA: TGTACCAGCAGCCTTGGGTGGGCGAACACTGAAGCTTTCTTT. Full variable domain (remainder filled in from reference TRBV11-1 and TRBJ1-1): EAEVAQSPRYKITEKSQAVAFWCDPISGHATLYWYRQILGQGPELLVQFQDESVVDDSQLPKDRFSAERLKGVDSTLKIQPAELGDSAMYLCTSSLGWANTEAFFGQGTRLTVV.

The chain combines TRBV28 with TRBJ2-7, with D maybe TRBD2 (6 bases). Trimming cost V 9 bases and J 0 bases, with 15 bases left between them. Germline assignment: CDR1 MDHEN and CDR2 SYDVKM. CDR3 length equals 14 residues. The chain's CDR3 is CASGDAGSSYEQYF. CDR3 coding DNA: TGTGCCAGTGGGGATGCGGGGAGCTCCTACGAGCAGTACTTC.

On this clonotype itself: Possible read error: a much larger clone is one base away. The V call is TRBV10-3, the J call TRBJ2-1; tentatively, D is TRBD2 (6 bases). Looked up from germline, CDR1 is ENHRY and CDR2 is SYGVKD. The CDR3 runs to 14 residues. The CDR3 DNA reads TGTGCCATCAAGGAGGGAGTCCAGGGAAATGACCAGTTCTTC. This sequence encodes CAIKEGVQGNDQFF.

This clonotype was recorded many times. The chain carries TRBV5-1 and TRBJ2-7; 10 positions agree with TRBD2. V lost 4 bases, J lost 4 bases, and 11 bases stayed unmatched. CDR3 length: 16 amino acids. Germline CDR1 and CDR2: SGHRS and YFSETQ. This CDR3 is CASSPRTSGQRYEQYF. CDR3 sequence (DNA): TGCGCCAGCAGCCCTAGGACTAGCGGTCAACGTTACGAGCAGTACTTC.

Turning to this clonotype: One end of the junction varies from germline; a read error may be responsible. The V and J genes are TRBV11-2 and TRBJ2-7, with 7 bases that match TRBD2. Germline loops: CDR1 SGHAT, CDR2 FQNNGV. The CDR3 has 15 residues. The CDR3 nucleotides read TGCGCCAGCAACCTCGGCGGGAGTCTACCCTACGAGCAGTACTTC. The encoded protein is CASNLGGSLPYEQYF.

A note on this clonotype: Relative to the germline gene, one junction end is altered; a read error may explain this. The rearrangement uses TRBV29-1 and TRBJ1-1; possible D gene TRBD1, 5 bases. Germline-derived CDR1 and CDR2 are SQVTM and ANQGSEA. The CDR3 length is 18 residues. CDR3 sequence reads: CNVVSVEMTAHVNTEAFF. The CDR3 DNA sequence: TGCAACGTTGTGAGTGTGGAAATGACAGCCCATGTGAACACTGAAGCTTTCTTT.

With regard to this clonotype: A junction boundary mismatches the germline segment, possibly from a read error. Here the CDR3 DNA reads TGCGCCAGCAGTCAACTGGGAGAAACTAGCGGGAGCTACAAGCAGTACTTC. Amino acid sequence: CASSQLGETSGSYKQYF. The gene calls are TRBV4-1 and TRBJ2-7, with TRBD2 identical over 11 bases. The CDR3 has 17 residues. CDR1 and CDR2 (germline): MGHRA, YSYEKL.